These 18 T cell receptor beta chains came from one sample sequenced in a study of T cells in Graves' hyperthyroidism and ophthalmopathy. Using RNA transcripts as the source, TCR beta CDR3 regions were amplified. HTBI primers were used for first-round RT-PCR of the TCR CDR3. TCRdb redid the calling of the multiplex PCR reads with MiXCR, one entry per CDR3 protein. Found here are hundreds of thousands of distinct CDR3 sequences, under 15% of them singletons; the top ten hold over 3.5%. Sequencing was performed on blood. Receptors were obtained from a woman between 35 and 50 years old with Graves' ophthalmopathy.

This clonotype was counted ten times or more. The rearrangement links TRBV30 to TRBJ1-2, with D possibly TRBD1 on 5 matching bases. The CDR3 consists of 12 residues. Germline CDR1 and CDR2: GTSNPN and SVGIG (reference sequence). Trimming took off 3 bases at V and 6 bases at J, with 11 bases between the two ends. The CDR3 sequence: CAWSRQNDGYTF. CDR3 in DNA: TGTGCCTGGAGCCGACAGAACGATGGCTACACCTTC.

This clonotype was observed at least ten times. The chain employs TRBV7-2 and TRBJ2-5; no clear D gene. This CDR3 region has 12 residues. The germline V gene has CDR1 SGHTA and CDR2 FQGNSA. V was shortened by 6 bases and J by 4 bases, with 9 bases between the two germline ends. CDR3 nucleotide sequence: TGTGCCAGCAGGGGCGTGGGAGAGACCCAGTACTTC. Its protein is CASRGVGETQYF.

This clonotype was seen ten or more times. The V call is TRBV10-3, the J call TRBJ2-5; D ambiguous. CDR1 ENHRY and CDR2 SYGVKD come from the germline V gene. There are 14 residues in the CDR3. V was shortened by 3 bases and J by 0 bases, with 8 bases between the two germline ends. CDR3 nucleotide sequence: TGTGCCATCAGTGAAACCCCGTACCAAGAGACCCAGTACTTC. Protein sequence: CAISETPYQETQYF.

This clonotype was recorded a few times. V and J are TRBV4-1 and TRBJ1-1; the D gene is possibly TRBD1 (6 bases). The CDR3 is 15 residues long. V lost 0 bases and J 5 bases, leaving 13 bases between the germline ends. Germline CDR1 and CDR2: MGHRA and YSYEKL. The CDR3 loop reads CASSQDETGRTEAFF. The CDR3 DNA reads TGCGCCAGCAGCCAAGATGAGACAGGACGAACTGAAGCTTTCTTT.

This clonotype was observed a few times. The DNA for the CDR3 is TGTGCCAGCAGTTTAAGACAGGGGCGTTTCGGGCAGTACTTC. Its translation is CASSLRQGRFGQYF. The chain couples TRBV28 to TRBJ2-7, with TRBD1 matching over 8 bases. CDR3 size: 14 residues. Trimming took 2 bases from V and 9 from J; bases not matched to a gene: 9. Germline-derived CDR1 and CDR2 are MDHEN and SYDVKM.

The chain couples TRBV7-9 to TRBJ2-5; TRBD1 agrees at 11 bases. The CDR3 spans 16 residues. The junction had 6 bases not matched to a gene; V was cut back by 1 base and J by 5 bases. The germline gives CDR1 SEHNR, CDR2 FQNEAQ (reference sequence). CDR3 region: CASSLVWTGGKETQYF. Written as DNA, the CDR3 is TGTGCCAGCAGCTTAGTTTGGACAGGGGGCAAGGAGACCCAGTACTTC.

The table lists this clonotype with many counts. The rearrangement uses TRBV19 and TRBJ2-7, with 11 bases fitting TRBD2. CDR3 length: 15 residues. V shed 9 bases and J 1 base; nucleotides not matched to a gene: 8. Germline V gene lookup returns CDR1 LNHDA and CDR2 SQIVND (reference sequence). DNA of the CDR3: TGTGCCAGCCGTGTGACTAGCGGGGATTCCTACGAGCAGTACTTC. This translates into CASRVTSGDSYEQYF.

This clonotype was recorded many times. The chain couples TRBV15 to TRBJ1-1; D unresolved. V shed 1 base and J shed 0 bases, with 6 bases lying between them. The CDR3 is made up of 14 amino acids. Germline loops: CDR1 LNHNV, CDR2 YYDKDF (reference sequence). The CDR3: CATSRGQLNTEAFF. The CDR3 bases are TGTGCCACCAGCAGAGGCCAGTTGAACACTGAAGCTTTCTTT.

V usage is TRBV7-2 and J usage is TRBJ2-5; TRBD2 might be the D (5 bases). The germline V gene has CDR1 SGHTA and CDR2 FQGNSA. Trimming shortened V by 3 bases and J by 2 bases, and 13 bases separated the two germline ends. CDR3 length equals 15 residues. CDR3 amino acids: CASSLRAARQETQYF. The CDR3 nucleotides read TGTGCCAGCAGCTTGAGGGCGGCCAGACAAGAGACCCAGTACTTC.

This clonotype was observed at least ten times. The chain carries TRBV6-1 and TRBJ1-5; a weak D match, TRBD1 (6 bases). Germline V gene lookup returns CDR1 MNHNS and CDR2 SASEGT. This CDR3 region has 15 residues. V was trimmed by 7 bases and J by 5 bases, leaving 18 bases between them. CDR3 nucleotide sequence: TGTGCCAGCACTATGAATACAGGGTCGGATCAGCCCCAGCATTTT. This translates into CASTMNTGSDQPQHF.

The chain combines TRBV20-1 with TRBJ2-7; D may be TRBD2 (6 bases). Germline V lookup: CDR1 DFQATT, CDR2 SNEGSKA (reference sequence). This CDR3 is 15 amino acids long. The V end was cut by 5 bases, the J end by 4 bases, with 21 bases between. This CDR3 is CSALDKRAERYEQYF. CDR3 nucleotides: TGCAGTGCTCTCGACAAGCGGGCGGAGCGTTACGAGCAGTACTTC.

Turning to this clonotype: Being one base from a much bigger clone, this may be a read error. This chain uses TRBV28 with TRBJ1-1, with D perhaps TRBD1 (6 bases). Germline V gene data show CDR1 as MDHEN and CDR2 as SYDVKM. CDR3 length: 13 residues. The CDR3 DNA follows: TGTACCAGCTTACAGGGTCTCGACACTGAAGCTTTCTTT. Encoded protein: CTSLQGLDTEAFF. Combining the CDR3 with reference TRBV28 and TRBJ1-1 gives the whole variable domain DVKVTQSSRYLVKRTGEKVFLECVQDMDHENMFWYRQDPGLGLRLIYFSYDVKMKEKGDIPEGYSVSREKKERFSLILESASTNQTSMYLCTSLQGLDTEAFFGQGTRLTVV.

The CDR3 DNA reads as TGTGCCAGCAGCCACAGTTTCCAAGAGACCCAGTACTTC. Amino acid sequence: CASSHSFQETQYF. This chain joins TRBV7-3 and TRBJ2-5; D unclear. The germline gives CDR1 SGHTA, CDR2 FQGTGA. The CDR3 has 13 residues. V was cut by 5 bases and J by 1 base, with 8 bases left in between.

In its sample, this clonotype was seen many times. The chain uses TRBV5-1 and TRBJ2-2, with TRBD2 identical over 9 bases. The trim removed 4 bases at V and 6 bases at J, leaving 13 bases unmatched. CDR3 length: 17 amino acids. Germline CDR1 and CDR2: SGHRS and YFSETQ. CDR3 sequence: CASSADKLAGLSGELFF. CDR3 in DNA: TGCGCCAGCAGCGCCGACAAACTAGCGGGCCTTTCCGGGGAGCTGTTTTTT.

This clonotype was seen more than once but under ten times. This could be a read error, since a much larger clone is one nucleotide away. The chain has TRBV24-1 and TRBJ2-6; unclear D gene. Germline CDR1 reads KGHDR; CDR2 reads SFDVKD. V was shortened by 5 bases and J by 3 bases, with 4 bases between the two germline ends. There are 13 residues in the CDR3. The CDR3 region has the DNA TGTGCCACCAGTGCCAGTGGGGCCAACGTCCTGACTTTC. It codes for CATSASGANVLTF.

This clonotype was picked up many times. J is TRBJ1-5 and V is TRBV6-2 or TRBV6-3; D call uncertain. The CDR3 has 13 amino acids. Between the trimmed V and J ends, which lost 2 bases and 7 bases, there was a span of 9 bases. Germline-derived CDR1 and CDR2 are MNHEY and SVGEGT. The CDR3 nucleotides read TGTGCCAGCAGTTACGGGTTGAGCCAGCCCCAGCATTTT. As protein: CASSYGLSQPQHF.

In its sample, this clonotype was seen many times. Likely a read error: the CDR3 ends without its conserved phenylalanine or tryptophan. This sequence joins TRBV28 and TRBJ1-5; 7 bases match TRBD1. This CDR3 comprises 15 residues. With 5 bases clipped from V and 0 bases from J, the junction kept 4 bases outside the gene matches. Germline CDR1 and CDR2: MDHEN and SYDVKM. The CDR3 coding sequence is TGTGCCAGCAGTACGGACAGGTATAGCAATCAGCCCCAGCATTCT. Its translation is CASSTDRYSNQPQHS.

This clonotype came up many times. The V call is TRBV6-1, the J call TRBJ2-7; TRBD1 matches 9 bases. The CDR3 consists of 15 residues. V shed 6 bases, J shed 6 bases, and the junction held 12 bases outside the gene matches. The germline gives CDR1 MNHNS, CDR2 SASEGT. The chain's CDR3 is CASRSTGTGLGEQYF. The CDR3 DNA is TGTGCCAGCAGGTCCACCGGGACAGGGTTGGGCGAGCAGTACTTC.